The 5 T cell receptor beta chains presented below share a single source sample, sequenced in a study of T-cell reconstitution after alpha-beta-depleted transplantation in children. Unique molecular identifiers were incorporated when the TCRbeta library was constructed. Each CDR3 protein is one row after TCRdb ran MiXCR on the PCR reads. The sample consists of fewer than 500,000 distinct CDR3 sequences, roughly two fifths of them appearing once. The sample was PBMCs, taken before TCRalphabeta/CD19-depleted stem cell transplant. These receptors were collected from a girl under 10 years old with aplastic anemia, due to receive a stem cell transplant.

The CDR3: CASSLAGLARTGELFF. The DNA of the CDR3 is TGCGCCAGCAGCTTGGCCGGACTAGCGAGGACCGGGGAGCTGTTTTTT. The V call is TRBV5-1, the J call TRBJ2-2; TRBD2 aligns across 9 bases. Germline V gene sequence: CDR1 SGHRS, CDR2 YFSETQ. The V segment lost 0 bases and the J segment 5 bases; nucleotides outside the gene matches: 5. The CDR3 extends over 16 amino acids.

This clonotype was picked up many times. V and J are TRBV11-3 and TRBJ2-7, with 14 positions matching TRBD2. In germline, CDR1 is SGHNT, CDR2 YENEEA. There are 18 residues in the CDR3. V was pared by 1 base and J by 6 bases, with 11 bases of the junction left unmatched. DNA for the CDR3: TGTGCCAGCAGCTTAGTACTCCAAATGGGACTAGCGGGAGTCGAGCAGTACTTC. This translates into CASSLVLQMGLAGVEQYF.

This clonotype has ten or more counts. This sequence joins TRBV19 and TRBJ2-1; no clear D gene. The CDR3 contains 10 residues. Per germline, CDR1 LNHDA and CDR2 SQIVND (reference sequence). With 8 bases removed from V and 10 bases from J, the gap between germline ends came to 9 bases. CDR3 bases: TGTGCCAGTGGTTACGGCGAGCAGTTCTTC. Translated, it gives CASGYGEQFF. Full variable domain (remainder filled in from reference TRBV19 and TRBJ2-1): DGGITQSPKYLFRKEGQNVTLSCEQNLNHDAMYWYRQDPGQGLRLIYYSQIVNDFQKGDIAEGYSVSREKKESFPLTVTSAQKNPTAFYLCASGYGEQFFGPGTRLTVL.

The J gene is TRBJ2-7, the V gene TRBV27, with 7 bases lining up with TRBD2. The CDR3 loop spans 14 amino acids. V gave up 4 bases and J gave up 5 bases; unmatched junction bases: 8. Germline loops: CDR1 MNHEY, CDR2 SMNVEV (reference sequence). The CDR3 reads CASSSRGREHEQYF. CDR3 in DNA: TGTGCCAGCAGTTCCCGCGGGCGGGAGCACGAGCAGTACTTC.

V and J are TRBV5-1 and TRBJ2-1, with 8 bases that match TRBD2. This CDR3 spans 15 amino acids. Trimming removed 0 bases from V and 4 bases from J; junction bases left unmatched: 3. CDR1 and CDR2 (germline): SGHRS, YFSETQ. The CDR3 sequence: CASSLGRLAYNEQFF. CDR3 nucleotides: TGCGCCAGCAGCTTGGGTCGACTAGCGTACAATGAGCAGTTCTTC.